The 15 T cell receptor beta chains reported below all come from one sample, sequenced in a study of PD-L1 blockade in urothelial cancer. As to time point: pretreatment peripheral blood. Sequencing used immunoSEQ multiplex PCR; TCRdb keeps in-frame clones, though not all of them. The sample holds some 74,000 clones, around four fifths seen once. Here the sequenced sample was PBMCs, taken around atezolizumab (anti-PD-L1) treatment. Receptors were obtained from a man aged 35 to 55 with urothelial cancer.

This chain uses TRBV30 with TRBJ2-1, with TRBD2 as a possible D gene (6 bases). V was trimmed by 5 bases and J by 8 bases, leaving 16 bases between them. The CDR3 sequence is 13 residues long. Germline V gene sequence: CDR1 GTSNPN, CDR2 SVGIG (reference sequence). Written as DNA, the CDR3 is TGTGCCTGGGACCGGGGGATGACGGATGAGCAGTTCTTC. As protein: CAWDRGMTDEQFF. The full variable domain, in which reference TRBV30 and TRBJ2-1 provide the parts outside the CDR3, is SQTIHQWPATLVQPVGSPLSLECTVEGTSNPNLYWYRQAAGRGLQLLFYSVGIGQISSEVPQNLSASRPQDRQFILSSKKLLLSDSGFYLCAWDRGMTDEQFFGPGTRLTVL.

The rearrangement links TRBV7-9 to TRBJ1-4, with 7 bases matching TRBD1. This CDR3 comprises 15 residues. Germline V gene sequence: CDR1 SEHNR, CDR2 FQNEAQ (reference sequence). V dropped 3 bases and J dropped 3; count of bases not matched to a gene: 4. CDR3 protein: CASSFGTVANEKLFF. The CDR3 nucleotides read TGTGCCAGCAGCTTCGGGACAGTGGCTAATGAAAAACTGTTTTTT.

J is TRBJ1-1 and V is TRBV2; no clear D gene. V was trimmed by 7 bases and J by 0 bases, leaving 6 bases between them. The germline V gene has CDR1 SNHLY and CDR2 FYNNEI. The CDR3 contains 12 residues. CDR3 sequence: CASTEVNTEAFF. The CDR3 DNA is TGTGCCAGCACGGAGGTGAACACTGAAGCTTTCTTT. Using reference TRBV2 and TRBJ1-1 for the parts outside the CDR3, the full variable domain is EPEVTQTPSHQVTQMGQEVILRCVPISNHLYFYWYRQILGQKVEFLVSFYNNEISEKSEIFDDQFSVERPDGSNFTLKIRSTKLEDSAMYFCASTEVNTEAFFGQGTRLTVV.

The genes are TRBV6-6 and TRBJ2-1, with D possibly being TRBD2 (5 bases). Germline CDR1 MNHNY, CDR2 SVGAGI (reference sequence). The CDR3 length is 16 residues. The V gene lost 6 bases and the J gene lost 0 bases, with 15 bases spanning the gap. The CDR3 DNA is TGTGCCAGCAGAGTCCCTCAGCGGAGCTCCTACAATGAGCAGTTCTTC. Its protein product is CASRVPQRSSYNEQFF.

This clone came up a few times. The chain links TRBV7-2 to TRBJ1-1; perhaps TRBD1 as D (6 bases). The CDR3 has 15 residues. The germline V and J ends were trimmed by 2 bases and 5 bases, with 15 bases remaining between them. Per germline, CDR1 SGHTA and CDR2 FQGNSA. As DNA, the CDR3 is TGTGCCAGCAGCTTATTCGGGGGGCAGGGGACTGAAGCTTTCTTT. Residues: CASSLFGGQGTEAFF.

CDR3 sequence (DNA): TGTGCCAGCAGTTTAGGGGGACTAGAAGAGGAGCAGTACTTC. Translation: CASSLGGLEEEQYF. This chain connects TRBV28 to TRBJ2-7; TRBD2 matches 8 bases. The J segment lost 7 bases and the V segment lost 2 bases, leaving 7 bases of the junction unmatched. This CDR3 spans 14 amino acids. The V gene's germline CDR1 is MDHEN and CDR2 SYDVKM.

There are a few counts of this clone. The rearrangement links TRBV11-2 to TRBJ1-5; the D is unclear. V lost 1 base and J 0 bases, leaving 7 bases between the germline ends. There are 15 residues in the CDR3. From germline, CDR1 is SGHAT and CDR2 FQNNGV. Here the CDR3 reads CASSLGGLSNQPQHF. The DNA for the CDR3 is TGTGCCAGCAGCTTAGGAGGCCTTAGCAATCAGCCCCAGCATTTT.

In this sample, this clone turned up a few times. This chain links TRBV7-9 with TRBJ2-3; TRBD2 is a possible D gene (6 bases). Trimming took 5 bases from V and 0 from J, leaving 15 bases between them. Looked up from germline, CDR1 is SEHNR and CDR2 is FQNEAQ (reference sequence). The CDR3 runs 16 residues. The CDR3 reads CASSPPGTGSTDTQYF. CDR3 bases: TGTGCCAGCAGCCCCCCCGGGACTGGGAGCACAGATACGCAGTATTTT.

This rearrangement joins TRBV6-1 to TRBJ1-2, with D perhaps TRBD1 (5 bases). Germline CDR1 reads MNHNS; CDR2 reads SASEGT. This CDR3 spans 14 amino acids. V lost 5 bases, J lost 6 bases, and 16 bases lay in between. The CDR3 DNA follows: TGTGCCAGCAGTCCACGGGGGGGGTTCGATGGCTACACCTTC. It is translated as CASSPRGGFDGYTF.

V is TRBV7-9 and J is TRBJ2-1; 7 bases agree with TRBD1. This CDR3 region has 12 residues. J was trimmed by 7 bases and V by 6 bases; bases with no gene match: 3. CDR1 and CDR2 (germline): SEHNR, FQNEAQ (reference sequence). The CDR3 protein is CASSTQGNEQFF. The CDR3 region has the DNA TGTGCCAGCAGTACACAGGGGAATGAGCAGTTCTTC.

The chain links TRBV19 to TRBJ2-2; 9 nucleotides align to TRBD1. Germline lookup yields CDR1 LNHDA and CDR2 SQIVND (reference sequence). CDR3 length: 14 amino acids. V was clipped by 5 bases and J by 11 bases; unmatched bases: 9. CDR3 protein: CASSVGQGPRELFF. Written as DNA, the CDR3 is TGTGCCAGTAGTGTCGGACAGGGGCCGAGAGAGCTGTTTTTT.

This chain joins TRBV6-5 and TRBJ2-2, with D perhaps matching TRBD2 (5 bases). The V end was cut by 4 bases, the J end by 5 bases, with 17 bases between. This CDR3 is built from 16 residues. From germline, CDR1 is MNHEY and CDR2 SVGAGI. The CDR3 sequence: CASSSRRGAGTGELFF. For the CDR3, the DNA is TGTGCCAGCAGTTCCCGCCGGGGTGCGGGTACCGGGGAGCTGTTTTTT.

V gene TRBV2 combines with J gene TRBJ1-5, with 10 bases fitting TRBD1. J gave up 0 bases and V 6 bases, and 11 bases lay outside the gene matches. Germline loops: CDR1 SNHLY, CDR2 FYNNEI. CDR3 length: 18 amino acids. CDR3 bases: TGTGCCAGCAGCACGAGCCGGGACAGGGGATATAGCAATCAGCCCCAGCATTTT. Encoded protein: CASSTSRDRGYSNQPQHF.

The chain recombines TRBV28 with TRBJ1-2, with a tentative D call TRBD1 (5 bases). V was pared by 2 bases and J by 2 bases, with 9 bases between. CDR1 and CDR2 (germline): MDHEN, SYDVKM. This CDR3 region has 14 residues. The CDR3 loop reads CASSLGGANYGYTF. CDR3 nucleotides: TGTGCCAGCAGTTTAGGAGGGGCCAACTATGGCTACACCTTC.

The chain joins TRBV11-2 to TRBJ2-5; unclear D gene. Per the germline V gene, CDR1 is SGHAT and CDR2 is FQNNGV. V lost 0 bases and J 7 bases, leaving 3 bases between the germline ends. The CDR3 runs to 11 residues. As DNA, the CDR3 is TGTGCCAGCAGCTTAGAGAGGACCCAGTACTTC. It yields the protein CASSLERTQYF. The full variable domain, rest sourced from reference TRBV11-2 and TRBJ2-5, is EAGVAQSPRYKIIEKRQSVAFWCNPISGHATLYWYQQILGQGPKLLIQFQNNGVVDDSQLPKDRFSAERLKGVDSTLKIQPAKLEDSAVYLCASSLERTQYFGPGTRLLVL.